This TCR beta chain was documented in a study of blood T cell repertoires in COVID-19. Study as a whole: Specimens from acute and convalescent COVID-19 originated in the United States, Italy and Spain. T cells, B-cell-depleted T cells, or PBMCs supplied cDNA or gDNA.

Original analysis: Amplifying reference gene primers gave estimates of nucleated cell counts. Data came from immunoSEQ multiplex PCR; TCRdb stores just in-frame clones and leaves some out. The DNA was the basis for D and trimming; V, J and clone size are from that table. The sample holds approximately 27,000 clones, approximately 94% seen once. Germline loops: CDR1 MNHEY, CDR2 SMNVEV (reference sequence). V lost 0 bases and J lost 6, with 11 bases in between. The CDR3 contains 14 residues. The chain uses TRBV27 and TRBJ1-1, with D hard to call. The sequence came from a human donor with active COVID-19. The donor label of this sample is uncertain. Sequenced: peripheral blood. The CDR3 region is CASSLSRSRAEAFF. CDR3 in DNA: TGTGCCAGCAGTTTATCAAGGAGCCGCGCTGAAGCTTTCTTT.